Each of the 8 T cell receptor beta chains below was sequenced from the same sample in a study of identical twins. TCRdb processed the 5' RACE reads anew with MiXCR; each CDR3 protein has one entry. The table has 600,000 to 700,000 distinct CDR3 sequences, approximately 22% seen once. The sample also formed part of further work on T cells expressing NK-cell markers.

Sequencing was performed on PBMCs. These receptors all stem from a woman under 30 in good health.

The CDR3 region is CATSDSREGTDTQYF. CDR3 DNA: TGTGCCACCAGTGATTCCAGGGAGGGAACAGATACGCAGTATTTT. The V call is TRBV24-1, the J call TRBJ2-3; 7 positions agree with TRBD2. V trimming: 2 bases; J trimming: 3 bases; junction bases outside the gene matches: 4. The CDR3 runs 15 residues. Per the germline V gene, CDR1 is KGHDR and CDR2 is SFDVKD.

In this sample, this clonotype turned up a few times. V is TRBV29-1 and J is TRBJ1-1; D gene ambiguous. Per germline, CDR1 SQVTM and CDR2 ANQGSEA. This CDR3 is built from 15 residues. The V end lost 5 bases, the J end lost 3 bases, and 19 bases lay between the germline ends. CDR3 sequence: CSVIHAPREYTEAFF. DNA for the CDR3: TGCAGCGTTATCCATGCTCCCCGGGAGTACACTGAAGCTTTCTTT.

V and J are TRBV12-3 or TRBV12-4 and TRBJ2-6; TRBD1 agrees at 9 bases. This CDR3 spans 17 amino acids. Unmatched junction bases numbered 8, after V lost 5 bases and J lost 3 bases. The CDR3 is CASSPFGTGYGANVLTF. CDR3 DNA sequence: TGTGCCAGCAGTCCCTTCGGGACAGGGTATGGGGCCAACGTCCTGACTTTC.

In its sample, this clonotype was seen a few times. The CDR3 region has the DNA TGCAGCCGATCAGGGGCGGGAGCCGGTTACAATGAGCAGTTCTTC. It codes for CSRSGAGAGYNEQFF. The V gene is TRBV20-1, the J gene TRBJ2-1, with D tentatively TRBD2 (7 bases). This CDR3 has 15 residues. Germline V lookup: CDR1 DFQATT, CDR2 SNEGSKA (reference sequence).

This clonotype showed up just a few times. CDR3 sequence (DNA): TGCGCCAGCAGCCGCGATGGGGGGGTATTCAATCAGCCCCAGCATTTT. It codes for CASSRDGGVFNQPQHF. The chain recombines TRBV5-1 with TRBJ1-5; D possibly corresponds to TRBD1 (5 bases). V lost 4 bases and J 3 bases, leaving 17 bases between the germline ends. Germline CDR1 is SGHRS and CDR2 is YFSETQ. The CDR3 has 16 amino acids.

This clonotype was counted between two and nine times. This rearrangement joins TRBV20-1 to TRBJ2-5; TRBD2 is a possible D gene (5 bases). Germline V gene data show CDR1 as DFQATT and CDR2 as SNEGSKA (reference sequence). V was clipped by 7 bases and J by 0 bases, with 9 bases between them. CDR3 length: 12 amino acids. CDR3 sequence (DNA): TGCAGTGTGCCGAGGGACCAAGAGACCCAGTACTTC. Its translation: CSVPRDQETQYF.

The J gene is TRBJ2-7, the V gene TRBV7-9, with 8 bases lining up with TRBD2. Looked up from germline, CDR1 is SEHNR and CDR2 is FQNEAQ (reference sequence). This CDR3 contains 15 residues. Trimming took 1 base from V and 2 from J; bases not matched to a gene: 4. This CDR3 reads CASSLEGTRAYEQYF. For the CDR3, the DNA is TGTGCCAGCAGCTTAGAGGGGACTAGGGCCTACGAGCAGTACTTC.

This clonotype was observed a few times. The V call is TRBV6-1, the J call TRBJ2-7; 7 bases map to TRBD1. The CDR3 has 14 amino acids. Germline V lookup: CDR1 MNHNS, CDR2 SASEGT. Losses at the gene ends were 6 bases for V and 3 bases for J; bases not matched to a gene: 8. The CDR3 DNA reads TGTGCCAGCAGCCAGGACAGGTATCGCTACGAGCAGTACTTC. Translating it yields CASSQDRYRYEQYF.